This TCR beta chain emerged from a study of T cell repertoires in cytomegalovirus infection. Study context: CMV epitopes, recently identified HLA-C-restricted and well-studied HLA-B-restricted, were used. Matching HLA type and CMV infection were both indicated by public TCR beta signatures. Study findings and constraints: In two of eight donors, the top clonotype was HLA-C-restricted CMV-specific.

TCRdb recomputed calls from the reads with MiXCR, one row per CDR3 protein. The repertoire holds roughly 340,000 distinct CDR3 sequences, with under 35% as singletons. With respect to this clonotype: Its matching antigen is unknown.

Trimming removed 4 bases at V and 4 bases at J, with 17 bases between. The CDR3 extends over 15 amino acids. CDR1 is SGHAT and CDR2 is FQNNGV in the germline V gene. The rearrangement joins TRBV11-2 to TRBJ2-7, with TRBD1 as a possible D gene (7 bases). The origin of this receptor is a human donor in good health (CMV status not recorded). Some clones in this sample may be carry-over from other donors' samples. Specimen: cultured PBMCs, collected from culture after CMV antigen stimulation. The CDR3 is CASSSVGGQLYEQYF. CDR3 DNA: TGTGCCAGCAGCTCGGTGGGGGGACAGCTTTACGAGCAGTACTTC.